This T cell receptor beta chain was identified during a study of T cells in Graves' hyperthyroidism and ophthalmopathy (dated by TCRdb to the late 2010s). Regarding the complete study: To identify distinguishing TCR V-J signatures, a discovery cohort of around 100 patients was used, comprising 40 to 45 with Graves' ophthalmopathy and around 57 with stable Graves' hyperthyroidism. Prospective prediction of ophthalmopathy was tested in an independent validation cohort of some 20 hyperthyroidism patients and around 16 patients who later progressed to ophthalmopathy. The 100 or so discovery patients were randomly split 7:3 into training and test sets. The study also compared thyroid tissue and blood T-cell repertoires from several Graves' hyperthyroidism patients. Following sampling, methimazole starting at 30 mg daily was given to hyperthyroidism patients, and high-dose intravenous methylprednisolone was given to ophthalmopathy patients. The paper reports TCR Vbeta CDR3 sequencing of fewer than 150 peripheral blood samples: around 45 ophthalmopathy, about 75 hyperthyroidism and approximately 17 progressor patients. Broad study findings and their caveats: Most expanded thyroid clonotypes (frequency above 0.001) were also detected in blood, a finding suggesting that blood repertoires may reflect thyroid immune responses. No statistical method was used to fix the sample size in advance, and group allocation was not hidden from the investigators. In validation, progression to ophthalmopathy was predicted by the model with almost 71% sensitivity and under 85% specificity, a median of 6.5 months before onset. A 13 V-J signature model separated ophthalmopathy from stable hyperthyroidism, with roughly 88% sensitivity and roughly 81% specificity in cross-validation and 80%/75% in testing.

Graves' hyperthyroidism was defined as stable when no progression to ophthalmopathy occurred over 18 months of follow-up. Hyperthyroidism patients were newly diagnosed, with disease duration under 2 months, and aged 18 to 65 years. Patients with uncontrolled infections, other autoimmune diseases, pregnancy or lactation were excluded. Clinical symptoms, serum thyroxine and TRAb, thyroid ultrasound, and orbital computed tomography formed the basis for the diagnoses. Total RNA was extracted using Trizol reagent, and RNA quality was assessed on an Agilent 2100 Bioanalyzer. TCR beta CDR3 regions were amplified from RNA transcripts. For the first round of RT-PCR on the TCR CDR3, the HTBI primer set was used together with the Qiagen OneStep RT-PCR kit. Libraries were constructed in a second round of multiplex PCR, after which size selection and purification were performed. Libraries were sequenced paired-end with 100 bp reads on an Illumina HiSeq2000. As for how the authors treated the data: Raw data were processed with SOAPnuke, discarding reads with adapters, uncalled bases, mean Phred below 15, or no exact constant-primer or identifier match. High-quality paired reads were merged using COPE v1.2.5, and each unique nucleotide sequence was defined as a clonotype. MiTCR v1.1 was used to align clonotypes to the IMGT TRBV, TRBD and TRBJ reference segments. The analysis was restricted to V-J combinations with a frequency above 0.0001, which together covered about 99% of the repertoires. A TCS score was defined as the ratio of F50 (clonal expansion) to E x V (chaos), with BLOSUM62-based TCRdist applied between CDR3 peptides within each V-J. Welch's t-statistics and random forest reduced approximately 520 V-J features to about 13, which were used in a naive Bayes classifier (R e1071). The similarity between thyroid and blood repertoires was quantified using the Morisita-Horn index. The public reads were run again by TCRdb, first through fastp at Q25 and then through MiXCR, and only productive beta chains were kept. Rows are unified per CDR3 protein, each entry keeping the most common DNA and genes. V and J calls and clone size were set by TCRdb, not the authors. The sample table holds 500,000 to 750,000 distinct CDR3 sequences, of which under 60% were seen once. The ten largest clonotypes hold about 8.3% of the sample.

The germline V gene specifies SGHAT as CDR1 and FQNNGV as CDR2. Reading from cysteine to phenylalanine, the CDR3 counts 14 amino acids. Only the CDR3 DNA stays, 42 bases, in frame from base 1. The junction carries 15 bases between V and J, which are trimmed by 6 bases and 3 bases respectively. This clonotype was recorded many times. Its antigen is still unknown. Base qualities were left out, and no much larger clone turns up one base away. Input material: peripheral blood or thyroid tissue (not recorded which). The V gene is TRBV11-2 and the J gene is TRBJ2-7, with the D call perhaps TRBD1 or TRBD2, as 5 bases match in each case. The sequence derives from a woman aged 18-29 years with Graves' hyperthyroidism. The DNA sequence reads TGTGCCAGCAGGACTTTGAGGGGCGGCTACGAGCAGTACTTC. This encodes CASRTLRGGYEQYF.